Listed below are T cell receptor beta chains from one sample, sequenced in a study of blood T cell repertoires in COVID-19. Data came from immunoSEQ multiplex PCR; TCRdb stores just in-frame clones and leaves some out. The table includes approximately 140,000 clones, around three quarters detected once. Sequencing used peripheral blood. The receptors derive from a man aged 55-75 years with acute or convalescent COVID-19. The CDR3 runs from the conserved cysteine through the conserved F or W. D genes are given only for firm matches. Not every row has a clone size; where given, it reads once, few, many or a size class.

CDR3aa: CSVRTGEAGELFF
CDR3nt: TGCAGCGTGCGAACAGGGGAAGCCGGGGAGCTGTTTTTT
j_gene: TRBJ2-2
d_gene: TRBD1
v_gene: TRBV29-1
abundance: .

CDR3aa: CASRTGDRQPQHF
CDR3nt: TGTGCCAGCAGGACAGGGGACCGCCAGCCCCAGCATTTT
j_gene: TRBJ1-5
d_gene: TRBD1
v_gene: TRBV2
abundance: .

CDR3aa: CASSVGGQAYEQYF
CDR3nt: TGTGCCAGCAGCGTAGGTGGGCAAGCCTACGAGCAGTACTTC
j_gene: TRBJ2-7
d_gene: .
v_gene: TRBV9
abundance: .

CDR3aa: CASSLALGGRMNTEAFF
CDR3nt: TGTGCCAGCAGCTTGGCCTTAGGGGGCCGCATGAACACTGAAGCTTTCTTT
j_gene: TRBJ1-1
d_gene: TRBD1
v_gene: TRBV5-6
abundance: .

CDR3aa: CASSLVGRQSTDTQYF
CDR3nt: TGTGCCAGCAGCTTGGTGGGGAGGCAAAGCACAGATACGCAGTATTTT
j_gene: TRBJ2-3
d_gene: .
v_gene: TRBV5-4
abundance: once

CDR3aa: CASSSSGRLVGELFF
CDR3nt: TGTGCCAGCAGCTCTAGCGGGAGGTTGGTCGGGGAGCTGTTTTTT
j_gene: TRBJ2-2
d_gene: TRBD2
v_gene: TRBV7-2
abundance: .

CDR3aa: CASRKWGESYNEQFF
CDR3nt: TGTGCCAGCAGAAAGTGGGGGGAATCCTACAATGAGCAGTTCTTC
j_gene: TRBJ2-1
d_gene: .
v_gene: TRBV28
abundance: .

CDR3aa: CASSPKRQGAETQYF
CDR3nt: TGTGCCAGCTCACCAAAACGACAGGGGGCGGAGACCCAGTACTTC
j_gene: TRBJ2-5
d_gene: TRBD1
v_gene: TRBV18
abundance: .

CDR3aa: CATSDWDRVHGYTF
CDR3nt: TGTGCCACCAGTGATTGGGACAGGGTTCATGGCTACACCTTC
j_gene: TRBJ1-2
d_gene: TRBD1
v_gene: TRBV24-1
abundance: .

CDR3aa: CASIDSGSSGELFF
CDR3nt: TGTGCCAGCATCGATAGCGGGAGTTCCGGGGAGCTGTTTTTT
j_gene: TRBJ2-2
d_gene: TRBD2
v_gene: TRBV28
abundance: .

CDR3aa: CASSDRLGGGTYNEQFF
CDR3nt: TGTGCCAGCAGCGACCGACTTGGCGGTGGCACCTACAATGAGCAGTTCTTC
j_gene: TRBJ2-1
d_gene: .
v_gene: TRBV5-4
abundance: .

CDR3aa: CASSSYRQTEAFF
CDR3nt: TGTGCCAGCAGCTCCTACCGACAGACTGAAGCTTTCTTT
j_gene: TRBJ1-1
d_gene: .
v_gene: TRBV7-3
abundance: .

CDR3aa: CSVTGPGNTIYF
CDR3nt: TGCAGCGTCACAGGACCTGGAAACACCATATATTTT
j_gene: TRBJ1-3
d_gene: .
v_gene: TRBV29-1
abundance: .

CDR3aa: CASRPNPRDSMGYTF
CDR3nt: TGTGCCAGCAGACCTAACCCCCGGGACAGTATGGGCTACACCTTC
j_gene: TRBJ1-2
d_gene: TRBD1
v_gene: TRBV28
abundance: .

CDR3aa: CASSARNQVPYEQYF
CDR3nt: TGTGCCAGCAGCGCGCGAAACCAGGTGCCCTACGAGCAGTACTTC
j_gene: TRBJ2-7
d_gene: .
v_gene: TRBV6-5
abundance: .

CDR3aa: CASTLIAGERFGEQYF
CDR3nt: TGTGCCAGCACCCTTATAGCGGGAGAGCGTTTCGGCGAGCAGTACTTC
j_gene: TRBJ2-7
d_gene: TRBD2
v_gene: TRBV28
abundance: .

CDR3aa: CAWSVGTFNYGYTF
CDR3nt: TGTGCCTGGAGTGTTGGGACTTTCAACTATGGCTACACCTTC
j_gene: TRBJ1-2
d_gene: .
v_gene: TRBV30
abundance: .

CDR3aa: CASSADRVDGYTF
CDR3nt: TGTGCCAGCAGCGCGGACAGGGTGGATGGCTACACCTTC
j_gene: TRBJ1-2
d_gene: TRBD1
v_gene: TRBV5-4
abundance: .

CDR3aa: CASSQGTNSPLHF
CDR3nt: TGCGCCAGCAGTCAGGGCACAAATTCACCCCTCCACTTT
j_gene: TRBJ1-6
d_gene: .
v_gene: TRBV5-1
abundance: few

CDR3aa: CASSQEGARGRSGANVLTF
CDR3nt: TGCGCCAGCAGCCAAGAAGGAGCAAGGGGGCGATCTGGGGCCAACGTCCTGACTTTC
j_gene: TRBJ2-6
d_gene: TRBD1
v_gene: TRBV4-1
abundance: .

CDR3aa: CASTGAGNTEAFF
CDR3nt: TGTGCCAGCACGGGAGCAGGCAACACTGAAGCTTTCTTT
j_gene: TRBJ1-1
d_gene: .
v_gene: TRBV28
abundance: .

CDR3aa: CASSRDLGTDTQYF
CDR3nt: TGTGCCAGCAGCCGGGACTTGGGCACAGATACGCAGTATTTT
j_gene: TRBJ2-3
d_gene: .
v_gene: TRBV7-9
abundance: few

CDR3aa: CASSREGISYNEQFF
CDR3nt: TGTGCCAGCTCCCGGGAAGGGATATCCTACAATGAGCAGTTCTTC
j_gene: TRBJ2-1
d_gene: .
v_gene: TRBV9
abundance: .

CDR3aa: CASSLFRTGSMNTEAFF
CDR3nt: TGTGCCAGCAGTTTATTCCGGACAGGGTCGATGAACACTGAAGCTTTCTTT
j_gene: TRBJ1-1
d_gene: TRBD1
v_gene: TRBV28
abundance: .